This record looks at one TCR beta chain sequence and its context. Its antigen remains unidentified. These data are taken from a study of long-term antiretroviral therapy in people with HIV. Findings and limits, study-wide: Subsequent to ART, diversity was augmented yet persisted below that of transplant donor controls. Versus controls, repertoires in people with HIV had narrower CDR3 length ranges.

Germline V gives CDR1 SGHNT, CDR2 YENEEA. The CDR3 consists of 15 residues. V was trimmed by 1 base and J by 4 bases, leaving 12 bases between them. The assay, immunoSEQ v3.0, was run at survey level. Sequencing used immunoSEQ multiplex PCR; TCRdb keeps in-frame clones, though not all of them. The data show about 20,000 clones, with 80% to 90% seen just once and roughly a sixth held by the top ten. All donors provided no fewer than one pre-ART and no fewer than two post-ART PBMC samples. Specimens held about 0.85-11 million cryopreserved PBMC prior to DNA extraction. The starting material was unsorted PBMCs, obtained 0.6 years after starting antiretroviral therapy. V is TRBV11-3 and J is TRBJ2-3; TRBD1 or TRBD2 may be the D gene (6 bases each). The clonotype comes from a woman under 30 with HIV. This chain's CDR3 is CASSLGGPGADTQYF. In nucleotides, the CDR3 is TGTGCCAGCAGCTTAGGGGGGCCGGGAGCAGATACGCAGTATTTT.